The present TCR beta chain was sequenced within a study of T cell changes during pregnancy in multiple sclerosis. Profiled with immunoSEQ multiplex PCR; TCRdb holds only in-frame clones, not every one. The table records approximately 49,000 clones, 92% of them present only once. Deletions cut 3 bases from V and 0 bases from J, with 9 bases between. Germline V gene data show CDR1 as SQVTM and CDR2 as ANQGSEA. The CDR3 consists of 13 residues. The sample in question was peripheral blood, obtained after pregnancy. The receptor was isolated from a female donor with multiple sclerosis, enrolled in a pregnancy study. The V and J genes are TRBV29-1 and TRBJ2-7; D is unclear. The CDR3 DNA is TGCAGCGTTGAGGTACAGAACTCCTACGAGCAGTACTTC. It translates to CSVEVQNSYEQYF.